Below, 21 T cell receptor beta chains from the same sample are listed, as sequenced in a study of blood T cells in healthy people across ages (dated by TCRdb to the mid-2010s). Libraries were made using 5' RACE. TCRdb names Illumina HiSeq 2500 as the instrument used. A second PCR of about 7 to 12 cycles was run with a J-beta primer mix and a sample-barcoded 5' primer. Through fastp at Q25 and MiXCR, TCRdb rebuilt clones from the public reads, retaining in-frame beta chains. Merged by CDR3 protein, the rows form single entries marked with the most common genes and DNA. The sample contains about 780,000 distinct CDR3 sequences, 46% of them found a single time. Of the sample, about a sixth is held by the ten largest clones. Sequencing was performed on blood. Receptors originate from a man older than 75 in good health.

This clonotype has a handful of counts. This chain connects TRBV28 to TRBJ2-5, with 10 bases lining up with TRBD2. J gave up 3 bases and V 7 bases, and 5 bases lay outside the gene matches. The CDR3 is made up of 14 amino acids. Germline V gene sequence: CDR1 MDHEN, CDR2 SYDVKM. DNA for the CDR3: TGTGCCAGCATATCTCTAGCGGGAGAAGAGACCCAGTACTTC. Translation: CASISLAGEETQYF.

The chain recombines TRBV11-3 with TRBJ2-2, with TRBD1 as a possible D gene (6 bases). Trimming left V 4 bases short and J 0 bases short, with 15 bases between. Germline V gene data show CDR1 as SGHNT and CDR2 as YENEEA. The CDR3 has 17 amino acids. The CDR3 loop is CASSSTRDTSNTGELFF. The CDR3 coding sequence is TGTGCCAGCAGCTCAACAAGGGACACGTCGAACACCGGGGAGCTGTTTTTT.

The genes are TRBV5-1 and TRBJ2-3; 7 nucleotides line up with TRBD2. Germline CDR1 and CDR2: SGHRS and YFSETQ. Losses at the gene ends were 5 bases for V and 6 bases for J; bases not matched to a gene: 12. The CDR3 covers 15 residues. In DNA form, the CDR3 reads TGCGCCAGCAGGCGCGCGGGAGTAGAAGTGGATACGCAGTATTTT. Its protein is CASRRAGVEVDTQYF.

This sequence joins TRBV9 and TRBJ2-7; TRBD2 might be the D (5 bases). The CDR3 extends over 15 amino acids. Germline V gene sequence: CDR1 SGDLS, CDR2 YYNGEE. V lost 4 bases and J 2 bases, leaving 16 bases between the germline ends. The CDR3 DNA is TGTGCCAGCAGCCCGATGACCGGGGATACCTACGAGCAGTACTTC. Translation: CASSPMTGDTYEQYF.

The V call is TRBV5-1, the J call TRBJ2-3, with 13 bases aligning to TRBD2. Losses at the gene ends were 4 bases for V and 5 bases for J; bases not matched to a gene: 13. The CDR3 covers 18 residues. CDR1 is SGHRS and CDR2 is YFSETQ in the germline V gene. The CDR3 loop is CASSPRTSGRMGGDTQYF. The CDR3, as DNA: TGCGCCAGCAGCCCAAGGACTAGCGGGAGAATGGGAGGAGATACGCAGTATTTT.

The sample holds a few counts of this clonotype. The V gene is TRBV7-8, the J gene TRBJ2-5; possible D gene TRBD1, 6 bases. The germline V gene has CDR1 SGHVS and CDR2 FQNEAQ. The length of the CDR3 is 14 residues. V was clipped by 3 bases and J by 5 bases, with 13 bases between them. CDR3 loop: CASSFPGVLETQYF. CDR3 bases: TGTGCCAGCAGCTTCCCAGGGGTTCTGGAGACCCAGTACTTC.

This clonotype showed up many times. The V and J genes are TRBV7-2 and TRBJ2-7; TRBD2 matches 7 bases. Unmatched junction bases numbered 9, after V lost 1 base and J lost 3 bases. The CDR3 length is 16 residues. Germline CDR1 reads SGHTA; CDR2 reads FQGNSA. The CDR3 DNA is TGTGCCAGCAGCTTAGAATCGGGGGGTCGGGTCTACGAGCAGTACTTC. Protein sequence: CASSLESGGRVYEQYF.

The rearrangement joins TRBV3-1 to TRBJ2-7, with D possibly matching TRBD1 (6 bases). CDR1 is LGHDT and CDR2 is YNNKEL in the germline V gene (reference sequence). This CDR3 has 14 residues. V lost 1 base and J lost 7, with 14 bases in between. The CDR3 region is CASSQGNRDNEQYF. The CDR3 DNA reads TGTGCCAGCAGCCAAGGGAACAGGGACAATGAGCAGTACTTC.

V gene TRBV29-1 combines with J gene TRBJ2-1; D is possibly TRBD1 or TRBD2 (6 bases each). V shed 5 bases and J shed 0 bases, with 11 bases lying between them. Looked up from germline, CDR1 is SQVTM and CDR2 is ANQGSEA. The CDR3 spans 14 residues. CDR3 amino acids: CSVSGASSYNEQFF. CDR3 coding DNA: TGCAGCGTTTCGGGGGCGAGCTCCTACAATGAGCAGTTCTTC.

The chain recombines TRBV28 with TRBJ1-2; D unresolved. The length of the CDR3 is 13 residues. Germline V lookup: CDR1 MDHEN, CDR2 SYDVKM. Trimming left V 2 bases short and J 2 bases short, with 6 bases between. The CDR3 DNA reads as TGTGCCAGCAGTTTACAGGTCAACTATGGCTACACCTTC. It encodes CASSLQVNYGYTF.

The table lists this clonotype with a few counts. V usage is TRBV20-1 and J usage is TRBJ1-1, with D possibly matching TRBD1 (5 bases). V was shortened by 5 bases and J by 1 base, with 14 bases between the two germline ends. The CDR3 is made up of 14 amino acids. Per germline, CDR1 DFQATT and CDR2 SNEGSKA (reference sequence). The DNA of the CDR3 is TGCAGTGCTGGCGGCGCGAGGGGGAACACTGAAGCTTTCTTT. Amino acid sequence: CSAGGARGNTEAFF.

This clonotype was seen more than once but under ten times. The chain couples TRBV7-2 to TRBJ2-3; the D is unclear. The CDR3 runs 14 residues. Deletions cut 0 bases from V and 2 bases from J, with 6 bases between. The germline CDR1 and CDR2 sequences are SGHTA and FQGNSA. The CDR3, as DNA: TGTGCCAGCAGCTTAGCTAGGAACACAGATACGCAGTATTTT. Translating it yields CASSLARNTDTQYF. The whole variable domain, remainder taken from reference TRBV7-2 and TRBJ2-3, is GAGVSQSPSNKVTEKGKDVELRCDPISGHTALYWYRQSLGQGLEFLIYFQGNSAPDKSGLPSDRFSAERTGGSVSTLTIQRTQQEDSAVYLCASSLARNTDTQYFGPGTRLTVL.

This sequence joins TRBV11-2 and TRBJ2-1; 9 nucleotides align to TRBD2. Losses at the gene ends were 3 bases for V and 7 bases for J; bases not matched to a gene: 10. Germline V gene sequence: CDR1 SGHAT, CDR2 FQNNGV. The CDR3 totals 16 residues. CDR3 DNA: TGTGCCAGCAGCTTTGGAGGCGGGAGGGCTAGGAATGAGCAGTTCTTC. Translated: CASSFGGGRARNEQFF.

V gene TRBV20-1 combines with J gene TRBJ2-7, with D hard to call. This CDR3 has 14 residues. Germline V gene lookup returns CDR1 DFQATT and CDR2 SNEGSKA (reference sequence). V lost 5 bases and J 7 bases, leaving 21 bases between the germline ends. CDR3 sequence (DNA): TGCAGTGCTCGAAGCAGGACCAACTACAATGAGCAGTACTTC. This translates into CSARSRTNYNEQYF.

CDR3 sequence reads: CSASRQGATDTQYF. The DNA for the CDR3 is TGCAGTGCTAGTCGGCAGGGGGCAACAGATACGCAGTATTTT. The chain combines TRBV20-1 with TRBJ2-3; the match to TRBD1 covers 8 bases. Germline V gene sequence: CDR1 DFQATT, CDR2 SNEGSKA (reference sequence). This CDR3 is built from 14 residues. The V gene end was trimmed by 3 bases and the J gene end by 3 bases; junction bases not matched to a gene: 5.

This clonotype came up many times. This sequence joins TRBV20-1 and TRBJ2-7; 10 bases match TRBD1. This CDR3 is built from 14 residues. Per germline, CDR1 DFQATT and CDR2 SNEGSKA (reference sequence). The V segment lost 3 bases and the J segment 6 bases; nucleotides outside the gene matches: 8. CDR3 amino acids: CSASRQGASSEQYF. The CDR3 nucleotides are TGCAGTGCTAGTAGACAGGGGGCGAGTTCCGAGCAGTACTTC.

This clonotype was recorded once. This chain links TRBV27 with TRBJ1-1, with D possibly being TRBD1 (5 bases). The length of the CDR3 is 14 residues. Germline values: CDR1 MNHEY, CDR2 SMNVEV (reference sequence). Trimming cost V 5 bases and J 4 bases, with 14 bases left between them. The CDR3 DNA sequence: TGTGCCAGCAGTCCGTACCGGGACTCCACTGAAGCTTTCTTT. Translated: CASSPYRDSTEAFF.

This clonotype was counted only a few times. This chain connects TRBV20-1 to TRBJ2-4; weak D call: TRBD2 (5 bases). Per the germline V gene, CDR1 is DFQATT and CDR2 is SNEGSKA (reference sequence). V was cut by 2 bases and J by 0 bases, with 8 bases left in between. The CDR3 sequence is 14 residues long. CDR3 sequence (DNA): TGCAGTGCTAGACTCAGCGGAGCCAAAAACATTCAGTACTTC. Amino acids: CSARLSGAKNIQYF.

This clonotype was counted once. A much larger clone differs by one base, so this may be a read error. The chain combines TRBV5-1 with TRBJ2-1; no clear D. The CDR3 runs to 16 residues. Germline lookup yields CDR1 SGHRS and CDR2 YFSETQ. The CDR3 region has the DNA TGCGCCAGCAGCTTGGCGCCCCAAAGCTCCTACAATGAGCGGTTCTTC. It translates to CASSLAPQSSYNERFF.

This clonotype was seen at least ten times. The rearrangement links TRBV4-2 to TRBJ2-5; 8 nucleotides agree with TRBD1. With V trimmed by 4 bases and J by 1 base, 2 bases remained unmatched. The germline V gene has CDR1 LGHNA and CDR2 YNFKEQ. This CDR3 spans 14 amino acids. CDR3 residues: CASSRTGTQETQYF. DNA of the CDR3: TGTGCCAGCAGCCGGACAGGGACCCAAGAGACCCAGTACTTC.

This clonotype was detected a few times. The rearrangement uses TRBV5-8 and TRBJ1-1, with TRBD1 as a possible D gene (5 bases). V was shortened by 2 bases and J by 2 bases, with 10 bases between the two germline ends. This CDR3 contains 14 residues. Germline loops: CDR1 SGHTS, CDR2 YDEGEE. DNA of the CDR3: TGTGCCAGCAGCTTTAGTGACAGTAACACTGAAGCTTTCTTT. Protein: CASSFSDSNTEAFF.